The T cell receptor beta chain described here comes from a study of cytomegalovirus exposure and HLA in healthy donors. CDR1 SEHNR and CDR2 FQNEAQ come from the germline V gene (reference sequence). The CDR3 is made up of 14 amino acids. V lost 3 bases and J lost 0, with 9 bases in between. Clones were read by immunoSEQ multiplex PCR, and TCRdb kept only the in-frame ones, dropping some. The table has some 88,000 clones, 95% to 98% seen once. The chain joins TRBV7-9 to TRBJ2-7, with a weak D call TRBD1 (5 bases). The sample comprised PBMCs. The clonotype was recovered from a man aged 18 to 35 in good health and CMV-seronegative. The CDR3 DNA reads TGTGCCAGCAGCTTGGGGCCTGACTCCTACGAGCAGTACGTC. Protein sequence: CASSLGPDSYEQYV.